The present TCR beta chain was sequenced within a study of cytomegalovirus exposure and HLA in healthy donors. General study results and limits: The study reported that TCR beta sequences accurately predicted HLA-A and HLA-B alleles in most subjects.

The CDR3 sequence is 15 residues long. Germline assignment: CDR1 MNHEY and CDR2 SMNVEV (reference sequence). V was pared by 6 bases and J by 10 bases, with 22 bases between. The PCR employed 60 Vbeta primers together with 13 Jbeta primers. Assay: immunoSEQ multiplex PCR; the TCRdb copy retains only in-frame clones and omits some. Of 35,000 to 45,000 clones in the sample, 90% are singletons; the top ten hold 2% to 3%. For this clone: Antigen specificity is unknown.

The sequenced sample consisted of PBMCs. The chain recombines TRBV27 with TRBJ2-1; D possibly corresponds to TRBD1 (6 bases). The sequence came from a woman aged 18-29 years in good health and CMV-seronegative. The CDR3 is CASSLGQPPAWEQFF. The CDR3 bases are TGTGCCAGCAGCCTTGGACAGCCACCTGCTTGGGAGCAGTTCTTC.